These 4 T cell receptor beta chains were all obtained from the same sample, sequenced in a study of T cell responses to AZD1222 COVID-19 vaccine. TCRdb's copy holds only in-frame clones and misses some; the assay was immunoSEQ multiplex PCR. The sample contains 100,000 to 150,000 clones, about 90% of which appear only once. The sequenced sample was peripheral blood, obtained on day 0 of AZD1222 vaccination. The receptor set was obtained from an adult in good health.

The V gene is TRBV20-1, the J gene TRBJ2-7; no reliable D call. The V end lost 5 bases, the J end lost 5 bases, and 10 bases lay between the germline ends. Per the germline V gene, CDR1 is DFQATT and CDR2 is SNEGSKA (reference sequence). The CDR3 contains 11 residues. The CDR3 DNA reads as TGCAGTGCTGTGTATTACGACGAGCAGTACTTC. It yields the protein CSAVYYDEQYF.

The chain employs TRBV6-1 and TRBJ1-2; unclear D gene. CDR3 size: 17 residues. Germline V CDR1 and CDR2: MNHNS, SASEGT. The germline V and J ends were trimmed by 2 bases and 3 bases, with 19 bases remaining between them. The DNA of the CDR3 is TGTGCCAGCAGTGAATTTGGTTTGGAAGGCAGATACTATGGCTACACCTTC. Translation: CASSEFGLEGRYYGYTF.

V usage is TRBV12-3 or TRBV12-4 and J usage is TRBJ1-1; D remains unclear. V lost 7 bases, J lost 5 bases, and 11 bases lay in between. The CDR3 is made up of 12 amino acids. This chain's CDR3 is CASIYRRTEAFF. Here the CDR3 DNA reads TGTGCCAGCATCTACCGCAGAACTGAAGCTTTCTTT.

The chain couples TRBV6-2 or TRBV6-3 to TRBJ2-2; the D gene is possibly TRBD1 (5 bases). Trimming took off 6 bases at V and 6 bases at J, with 17 bases between the two ends. The CDR3 length is 15 residues. Germline values: CDR1 MNHEY, CDR2 SVGEGT. CDR3 in DNA: TGTGCCAGCAGCCCCGCTACAGGCAACGCCGGGGAGCTGTTTTTT. Encoded protein: CASSPATGNAGELFF.